Included here is one T cell receptor beta chain sequence, with context. Its antigen is not identified. Trimming left V 5 bases short and J 5 bases short, with 15 bases between. From germline, CDR1 is SGHNT and CDR2 YENEEA. The CDR3 is made up of 14 amino acids. This sample was taken from a study of tumor-infiltrating lymphocytes in localized non-small cell lung cancer. General study results and limits: T-cell fraction did not differ between immunotypes IM1 and IM2.

TCRdb's table, derived via immunoSEQ multiplex PCR, lists solely in-frame clones and lacks some. The sample lists some 6,800 clones, just under 65% occurring once. This rearrangement joins TRBV11-3 to TRBJ1-2; tentatively, D is TRBD1 (6 bases). The receptor's source is a human donor with non-small cell lung cancer. The sample was uninvolved lung tissue not adjacent to the tumor. CDR3 DNA sequence: TGTGCCAGCAGCACCGACGACAGGCTTTATGGCTACACCTTC. Translating it yields CASSTDDRLYGYTF.